This TCR beta chain was recovered during a study of blood T cell repertoires in COVID-19. About the study: Sites in the United States, Italy and Spain provided acute and convalescent COVID-19 samples. T cells, B-cell-depleted T cells, or PBMCs supplied cDNA or gDNA.

In the original analysis: From reference gene primer amplification, estimates of nucleated cell counts were derived. Clones were sequenced by immunoSEQ multiplex PCR, and TCRdb holds only the in-frame ones, with some missing. That table gives V, J and clone size, and the DNA gave D and trimming. The sample carries about 220,000 clones, about 86% recorded once. The CDR3 contains 14 residues. Trimming cost V 7 bases and J 2 bases; bases outside gene matches: 9. Germline loops: CDR1 SQVTM, CDR2 ANQGSEA. J is TRBJ2-3 and V is TRBV29-1, with TRBD2 matching over 7 bases. Sequencing was performed on peripheral blood. This TCR came from a woman between 50 and 59 years old with acute or convalescent COVID-19. In nucleotides, the CDR3 is TGCAGCGCCCGAAGAGGGACTAACACAGATACGCAGTATTTT. Its translation: CSARRGTNTDTQYF.